Below, one TCR beta chain is given with its context. The antigen is unknown. It was uncontrolled infection, other autoimmune disease, pregnancy or lactation that excluded patients. Out of approximately 10 ml of fresh peripheral blood came the PBMCs. The data derive from a study of T cells in Graves' hyperthyroidism and ophthalmopathy. Findings and limits, study-wide: Median prediction lead before ophthalmopathy onset was about 6.7 months with the model.

The germline V gene has CDR1 MNHNS and CDR2 SASEGT. The CDR3 consists of 14 residues. V shed 4 bases and J shed 1 base, with 10 bases lying between them. RNA transcripts gave rise to amplified TCR beta CDR3 regions. HTBI primers were employed in a first-round RT-PCR of the TCR CDR3. TCRdb used MiXCR to reprocess the multiplex PCR reads, holding one entry per CDR3 protein. The sample yields hundreds of thousands of distinct CDR3 sequences, approximately 15% seen once. V and J are TRBV6-1 and TRBJ1-1; tentatively, D is TRBD1 (5 bases). This TCR came from a woman aged 40 to 50 with Graves' ophthalmopathy. Sequences were obtained from blood. The CDR3 protein is CASSVHTGNTEAFF. DNA for the CDR3: TGTGCCAGCAGTGTCCATACAGGGAACACTGAAGCTTTCTTT.